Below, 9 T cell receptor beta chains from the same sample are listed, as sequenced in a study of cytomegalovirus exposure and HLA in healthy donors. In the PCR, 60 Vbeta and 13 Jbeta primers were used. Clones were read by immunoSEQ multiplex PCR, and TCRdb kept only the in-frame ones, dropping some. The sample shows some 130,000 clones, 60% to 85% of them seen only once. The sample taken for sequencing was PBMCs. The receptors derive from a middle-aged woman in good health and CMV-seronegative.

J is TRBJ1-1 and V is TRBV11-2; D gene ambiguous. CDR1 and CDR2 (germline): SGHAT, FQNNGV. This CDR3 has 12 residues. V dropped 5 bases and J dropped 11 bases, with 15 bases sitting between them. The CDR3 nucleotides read TGTGCCAGCAGCACGCCGGGTCATCTTGCTTTCTTT. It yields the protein CASSTPGHLAFF.

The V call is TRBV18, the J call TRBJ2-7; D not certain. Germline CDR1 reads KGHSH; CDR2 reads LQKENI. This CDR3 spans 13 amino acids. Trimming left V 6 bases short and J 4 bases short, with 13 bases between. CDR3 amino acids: CASSERLEYEQYF. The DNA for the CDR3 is TGTGCCAGCTCCGAAAGACTCGAGTACGAGCAGTACTTC. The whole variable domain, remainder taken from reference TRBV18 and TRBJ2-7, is NAGVMQNPRHLVRRRGQEARLRCSPMKGHSHVYWYRQLPEEGLKFMVYLQKENIIDESGMPKERFSAEFPKEGPSILRIQQVVRGDSAAYFCASSERLEYEQYFGPGTRLTVT.

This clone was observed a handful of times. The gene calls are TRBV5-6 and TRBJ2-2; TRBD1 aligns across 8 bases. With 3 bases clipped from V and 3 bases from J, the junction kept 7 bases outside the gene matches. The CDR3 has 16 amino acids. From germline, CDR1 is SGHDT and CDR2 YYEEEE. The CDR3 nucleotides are TGTGCCAGCAGCTGGACAGGGATCGGGGACACCGGGGAGCTGTTTTTT. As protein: CASSWTGIGDTGELFF. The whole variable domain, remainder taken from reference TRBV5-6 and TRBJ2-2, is DAGVTQSPTHLIKTRGQQVTLRCSPKSGHDTVSWYQQALGQGPQFIFQYYEEEERQRGNFPDRFSGHQFPNYSSELNVNALLLGDSALYLCASSWTGIGDTGELFFGEGSRLTVL.

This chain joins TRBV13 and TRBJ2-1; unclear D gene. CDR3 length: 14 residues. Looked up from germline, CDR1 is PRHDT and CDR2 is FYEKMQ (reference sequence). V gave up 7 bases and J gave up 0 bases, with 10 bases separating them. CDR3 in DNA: TGTGCCAGCACGGTCGCGAGCTCCTACAATGAGCAGTTCTTC. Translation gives CASTVASSYNEQFF.

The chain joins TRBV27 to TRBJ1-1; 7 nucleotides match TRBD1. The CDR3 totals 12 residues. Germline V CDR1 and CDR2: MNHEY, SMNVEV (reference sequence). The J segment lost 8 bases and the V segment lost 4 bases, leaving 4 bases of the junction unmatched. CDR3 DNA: TGTGCCAGCAGTTACAGGGGACACGAAGCTTTCTTT. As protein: CASSYRGHEAFF.

The CDR3 DNA reads as TGTGCCAGCAGGGAGGACAGGGACTTAAAGGAAGCTTTCTTT. Its protein is CASREDRDLKEAFF. The chain is built from TRBV28 and TRBJ1-1, with 8 bases fitting TRBD1. The CDR3 covers 14 residues. Germline assignment: CDR1 MDHEN and CDR2 SYDVKM. Trimming took 6 bases from V and 8 from J; bases not matched to a gene: 11.

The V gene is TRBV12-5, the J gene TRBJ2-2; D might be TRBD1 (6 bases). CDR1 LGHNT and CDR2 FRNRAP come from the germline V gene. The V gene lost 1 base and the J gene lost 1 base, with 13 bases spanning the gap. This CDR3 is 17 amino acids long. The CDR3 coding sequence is TGTGCTAGTGGTTTGGATAATGGACAGATGAACACCGGGGAGCTGTTTTTT. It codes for CASGLDNGQMNTGELFF.

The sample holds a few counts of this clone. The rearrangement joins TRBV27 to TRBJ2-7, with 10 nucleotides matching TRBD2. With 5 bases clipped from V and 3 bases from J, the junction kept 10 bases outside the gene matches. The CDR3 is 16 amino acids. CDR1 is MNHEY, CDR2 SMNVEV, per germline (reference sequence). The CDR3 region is CASSQRAGGLSYEQYF. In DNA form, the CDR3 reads TGTGCCAGCAGTCAAAGAGCGGGAGGGTTAAGCTACGAGCAGTACTTC.

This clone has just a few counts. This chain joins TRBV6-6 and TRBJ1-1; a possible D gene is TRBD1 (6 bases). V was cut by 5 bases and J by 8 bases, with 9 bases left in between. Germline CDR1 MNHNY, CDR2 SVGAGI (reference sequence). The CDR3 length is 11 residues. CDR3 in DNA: TGTGCCAGCAGTCAAGACAGGGAAGCTTTCTTT. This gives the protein CASSQDREAFF.